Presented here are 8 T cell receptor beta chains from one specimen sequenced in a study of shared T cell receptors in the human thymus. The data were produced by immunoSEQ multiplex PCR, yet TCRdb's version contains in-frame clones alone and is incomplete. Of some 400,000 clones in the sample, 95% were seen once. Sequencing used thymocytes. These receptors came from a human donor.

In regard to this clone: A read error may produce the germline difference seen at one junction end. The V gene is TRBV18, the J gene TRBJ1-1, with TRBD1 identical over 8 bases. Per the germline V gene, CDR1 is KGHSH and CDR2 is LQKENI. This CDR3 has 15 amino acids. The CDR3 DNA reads TGTGCCAGCTCATCACCTCACAGGGGGGACACTGAAGCTTTCTTT. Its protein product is CASSSPHRGDTEAFF.

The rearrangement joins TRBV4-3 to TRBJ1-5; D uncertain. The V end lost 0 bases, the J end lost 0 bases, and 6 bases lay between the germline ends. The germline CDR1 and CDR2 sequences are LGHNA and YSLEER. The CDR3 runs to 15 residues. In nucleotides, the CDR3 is TGCGCCAGCAGCCAAGAAACTTATAGCAATCAGCCCCAGCATTTT. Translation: CASSQETYSNQPQHF.

The CDR3: CASSGPSGRAGETQYF. The CDR3 bases are TGTGCCAGCAGCGGACCGAGCGGGAGGGCCGGTGAGACCCAGTACTTC. V and J are TRBV7-2 and TRBJ2-5, with TRBD2 matching over 10 bases. This CDR3 contains 16 residues. After removal of 5 bases from V and 5 bases from J, the junction contained 11 bases not matched to a gene. Germline-derived CDR1 and CDR2 are SGHTA and FQGNSA.

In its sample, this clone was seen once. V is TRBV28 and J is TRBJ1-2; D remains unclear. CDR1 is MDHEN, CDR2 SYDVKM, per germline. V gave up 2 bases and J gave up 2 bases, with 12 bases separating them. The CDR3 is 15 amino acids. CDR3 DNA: TGTGCCAGCAGTTTAGGCGGGATTTCGAACTATGGCTACACCTTC. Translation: CASSLGGISNYGYTF.

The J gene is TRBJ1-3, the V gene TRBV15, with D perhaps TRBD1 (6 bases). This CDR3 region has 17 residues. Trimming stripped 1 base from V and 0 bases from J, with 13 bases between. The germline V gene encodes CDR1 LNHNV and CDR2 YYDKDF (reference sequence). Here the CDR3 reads CATSRAGQWDSGNTIYF. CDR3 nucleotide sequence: TGTGCCACCAGCAGAGCAGGACAGTGGGACTCTGGAAACACCATATATTTT.

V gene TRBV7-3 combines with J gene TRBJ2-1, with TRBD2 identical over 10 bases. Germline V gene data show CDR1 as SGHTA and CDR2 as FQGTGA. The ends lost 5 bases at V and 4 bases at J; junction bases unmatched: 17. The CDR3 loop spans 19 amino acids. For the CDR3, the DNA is TGTGCCAGCAGCACAACGGGGGAGTTGGGGACTAGCGTATACAATGAGCAGTTCTTC. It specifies CASSTTGELGTSVYNEQFF.

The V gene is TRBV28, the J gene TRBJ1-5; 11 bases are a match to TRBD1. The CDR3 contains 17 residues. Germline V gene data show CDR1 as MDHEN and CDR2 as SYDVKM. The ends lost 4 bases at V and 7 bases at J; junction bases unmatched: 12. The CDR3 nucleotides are TGTGCCAGCAGTTATGCGGAGGACAGGGGGCATGGGCAGCCCCAGCATTTT. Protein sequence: CASSYAEDRGHGQPQHF.

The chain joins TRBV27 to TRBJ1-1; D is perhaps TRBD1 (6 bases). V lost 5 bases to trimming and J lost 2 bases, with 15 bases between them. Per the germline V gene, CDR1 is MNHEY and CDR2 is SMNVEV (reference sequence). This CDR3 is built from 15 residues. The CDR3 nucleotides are TGTGCCAGCAGTCCCCCCTACAGGGTCAACACTGAAGCTTTCTTT. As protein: CASSPPYRVNTEAFF.